The rows below give T cell receptor beta chains drawn from one sample of a study of early T cells in non-severe SARS-CoV-2 infection. TCRdb ran MiXCR on the 5' RACE reads and lists one entry per CDR3 protein. The table lists about 22,000 distinct CDR3 sequences, 3% to 4% of them singletons. The specimen sequenced was whole blood. Receptors were obtained from an adult who was a healthcare worker with PCR-confirmed SARS-CoV-2 infection or an uninfected control (not recorded which). CDR3s include the opening cysteine and the closing phenylalanine or tryptophan. Clone size appears in some rows only: once, few, many, or a class for an expanded clone.

clone size	V gene	J gene	CDR3 protein
many	TRBV28	TRBJ2-2	CASSSRRTGELFF
many	TRBV4-3	TRBJ2-2	CASSQLRTGTGELFF
medium-sized	TRBV7-3	TRBJ1-1	CASSPGRPGTEAFF
many	TRBV7-2	TRBJ1-6	CASRPNRGNSPLHF
many	TRBV20-1	TRBJ1-2	CSAFTGEGYGYTF
many	TRBV18	TRBJ2-7	CASSPAGFSYEQYF
many	TRBV18	TRBJ2-3	CASSPSAWEADTQYF
few	TRBV12-3/TRBV12-4	TRBJ1-1	CASSMRKGVSTEAFF
many	TRBV7-9	TRBJ2-7	CASSLKERGRDEQYF
many	TRBV7-9	TRBJ1-2	CASSLETANYGYTF
many	TRBV27	TRBJ2-1	CASRPQYREVSYNEQFF
.	TRBV27	TRBJ2-3	CASKLSDRGLDTQYF
few	TRBV6-1	TRBJ2-3	CASSEAGTDTQYF
many	TRBV5-1	TRBJ1-1	CASSSGAGTEAFF
many	TRBV12-3/TRBV12-4	TRBJ2-7	CASSPFSGSYEQYF
many	TRBV7-2	TRBJ2-3	CASTHSLRTDTQYF
many	TRBV5-1	TRBJ2-7	CASTLGPAGDEQYF
many	TRBV30	TRBJ2-3	CAWSVPRTGSTDTQYF
.	TRBV12-3/TRBV12-4	TRBJ1-3	CASSLTDSGNTIYF
many	TRBV29-1	TRBJ1-2	CSVEDLEGDYGYTF
many	TRBV5-1	TRBJ2-2	CASRTGLAGSNTGELFF
few	TRBV27	TRBJ2-1	CASRDAGLGYNEQFF
few	TRBV7-9	TRBJ2-3	CASSYSAQRITNTQYF
many	TRBV18	TRBJ1-2	CASSLMDRDGYTF
many	TRBV18	TRBJ2-1	CASSHNEQFF
many	TRBV20-1	TRBJ2-5	CSAPWAGEGGMETQYF
.	TRBV29-1	TRBJ2-3	CSVEDRLESTDTQYF